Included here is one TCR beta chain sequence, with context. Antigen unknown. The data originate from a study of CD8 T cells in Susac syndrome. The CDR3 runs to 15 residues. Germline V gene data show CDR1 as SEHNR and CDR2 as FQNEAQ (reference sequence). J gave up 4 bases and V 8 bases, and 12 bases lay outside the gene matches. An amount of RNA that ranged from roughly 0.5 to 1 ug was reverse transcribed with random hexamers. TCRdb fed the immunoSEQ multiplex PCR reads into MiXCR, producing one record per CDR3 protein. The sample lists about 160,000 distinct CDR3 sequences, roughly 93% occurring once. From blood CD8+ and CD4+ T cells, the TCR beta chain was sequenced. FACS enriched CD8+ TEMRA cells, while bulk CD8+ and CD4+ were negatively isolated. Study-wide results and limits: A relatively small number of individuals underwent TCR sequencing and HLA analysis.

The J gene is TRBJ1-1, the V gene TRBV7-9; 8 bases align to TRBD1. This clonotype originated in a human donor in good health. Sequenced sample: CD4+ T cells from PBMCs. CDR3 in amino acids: CASHFTQGAGTEAFF. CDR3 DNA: TGTGCCAGCCACTTCACCCAGGGGGCGGGCACTGAAGCTTTCTTT.